These T cell receptor beta chains were read from a single sample in a study of cytomegalovirus exposure and HLA in healthy donors. Libraries were prepared by immunoSEQ multiplex PCR; TCRdb keeps only in-frame clonotypes and omits some of them. The sample gives 150,000 to 200,000 clones, 76% of which show up once; under 2% is in the top ten. Sequencing was carried out using PBMCs. Every receptor here comes from a man aged 18 to 30 in good health and CMV-seronegative. The CDR3 runs from the conserved cysteine through the conserved F or W. The order of the fields is CDR3 length, V gene, J gene, CDR3 protein.

cdr3_length: 14; v_call: TRBV2; j_call: TRBJ1-2; cdr3_aa: CASTGTGTNYGYTF
cdr3_length: 15; v_call: TRBV5-5; j_call: TRBJ1-3; cdr3_aa: CASSPDRDSGNTIYF
cdr3_length: 16; v_call: TRBV2; j_call: TRBJ2-7; cdr3_aa: CAGRLAGGPRPSEQYF
cdr3_length: 15; v_call: TRBV28; j_call: TRBJ1-1; cdr3_aa: CASRVSGQGETEAFF
cdr3_length: 19; v_call: TRBV2; j_call: TRBJ1-5; cdr3_aa: CASSGGGQGVSGGNQPQHF
cdr3_length: 15; v_call: TRBV10-3; j_call: TRBJ2-2; cdr3_aa: CAISEGRGGTGELFF
cdr3_length: 13; v_call: TRBV29-1; j_call: TRBJ2-2; cdr3_aa: CSVESGRTGELFF
cdr3_length: 15; v_call: TRBV28; j_call: TRBJ1-1; cdr3_aa: CASSPVEGAGTEAFF
cdr3_length: 14; v_call: TRBV7-2; j_call: TRBJ2-1; cdr3_aa: CASQTRGGGNEQFF
cdr3_length: 16; v_call: TRBV19; j_call: TRBJ1-6; cdr3_aa: CASSIGQGRRNSPLHF
cdr3_length: 16; v_call: TRBV9; j_call: .; cdr3_aa: CASSDLRTGGVSEQYF
cdr3_length: 15; v_call: TRBV9; j_call: TRBJ2-7; cdr3_aa: CASSQSGSPSYEQYF
cdr3_length: 14; v_call: TRBV6-1; j_call: TRBJ2-1; cdr3_aa: CASRITGTTNEQFF
cdr3_length: 14; v_call: TRBV6-1; j_call: TRBJ2-2; cdr3_aa: CASNRQGGTGELFF
cdr3_length: 13; v_call: TRBV18; j_call: TRBJ1-6; cdr3_aa: CASSPGQGPPLHF
cdr3_length: 15; v_call: TRBV21-1; j_call: TRBJ2-7; cdr3_aa: CASRGSTGGSYEQYF
cdr3_length: 19; v_call: TRBV7-9; j_call: TRBJ1-6; cdr3_aa: CASSLIQGAVLRDNSPLHF
cdr3_length: 16; v_call: TRBV29-1; j_call: TRBJ1-1; cdr3_aa: CSVEGTVDRDGTEAFF
cdr3_length: 14; v_call: TRBV9; j_call: TRBJ1-1; cdr3_aa: CASSVHRLNTEAFF
cdr3_length: 19; v_call: TRBV7-2; j_call: TRBJ2-3; cdr3_aa: CASSDVHGLAGGPSDTQYF
cdr3_length: 14; v_call: TRBV9; j_call: TRBJ2-7; cdr3_aa: CASSSGGGFYEQYF
cdr3_length: 15; v_call: TRBV5-6; j_call: TRBJ2-7; cdr3_aa: CASSFRTGGFDEQYF
cdr3_length: 14; v_call: TRBV27; j_call: TRBJ2-5; cdr3_aa: CASSRSGRAATQYF
cdr3_length: 14; v_call: TRBV5-1; j_call: TRBJ2-3; cdr3_aa: CASSRDSSTDTQYF
cdr3_length: 14; v_call: TRBV19; j_call: TRBJ1-2; cdr3_aa: CASSTTGTGAGYTF
cdr3_length: 14; v_call: TRBV5-6; j_call: TRBJ2-3; cdr3_aa: CASSTGHSTDTQYF
cdr3_length: 15; v_call: TRBV7-8; j_call: TRBJ2-2; cdr3_aa: CASSLAGGGTGELFF
cdr3_length: 13; v_call: TRBV18; j_call: TRBJ1-2; cdr3_aa: CASSPSRNYGYTF
cdr3_length: 14; v_call: TRBV11-1; j_call: TRBJ2-2; cdr3_aa: CASSGTVNTGELFF
cdr3_length: 11; v_call: TRBV28; j_call: TRBJ1-2; cdr3_aa: CASSSQYGYTF
cdr3_length: 12; v_call: TRBV29-1; j_call: TRBJ2-7; cdr3_aa: CSVVGQGYEQYF
cdr3_length: 13; v_call: TRBV5-1; j_call: TRBJ1-1; cdr3_aa: CASSLIQNTEAFF
cdr3_length: 14; v_call: TRBV6-5; j_call: TRBJ1-2; cdr3_aa: CASSGPTGGYGYTF
cdr3_length: 14; v_call: TRBV27; j_call: TRBJ1-4; cdr3_aa: CASRASGRHSKLFF
cdr3_length: 13; v_call: TRBV5-4; j_call: TRBJ2-3; cdr3_aa: CASSFEGPDTQYF
cdr3_length: 17; v_call: TRBV9; j_call: TRBJ2-7; cdr3_aa: CASSVKAAALSRNEQYF
cdr3_length: 19; v_call: TRBV1; j_call: TRBJ2-3; cdr3_aa: CTSSRSSLLKRESPDTQYF
cdr3_length: 16; v_call: TRBV5-5; j_call: TRBJ1-2; cdr3_aa: CASSMSYSSTNYGYTF
cdr3_length: 13; v_call: TRBV7-2; j_call: TRBJ1-4; cdr3_aa: CASSLGAVEKLFF
cdr3_length: 15; v_call: TRBV6-1; j_call: TRBJ2-7; cdr3_aa: CASIPSGRTSYEQYF
cdr3_length: 13; v_call: TRBV5-1; j_call: TRBJ1-6; cdr3_aa: CASRRGANSPLHF
cdr3_length: 12; v_call: TRBV19; j_call: TRBJ1-1; cdr3_aa: CASSILQGEAFF
cdr3_length: 14; v_call: TRBV6-5; j_call: TRBJ2-3; cdr3_aa: CASSSVSHTDTQYF